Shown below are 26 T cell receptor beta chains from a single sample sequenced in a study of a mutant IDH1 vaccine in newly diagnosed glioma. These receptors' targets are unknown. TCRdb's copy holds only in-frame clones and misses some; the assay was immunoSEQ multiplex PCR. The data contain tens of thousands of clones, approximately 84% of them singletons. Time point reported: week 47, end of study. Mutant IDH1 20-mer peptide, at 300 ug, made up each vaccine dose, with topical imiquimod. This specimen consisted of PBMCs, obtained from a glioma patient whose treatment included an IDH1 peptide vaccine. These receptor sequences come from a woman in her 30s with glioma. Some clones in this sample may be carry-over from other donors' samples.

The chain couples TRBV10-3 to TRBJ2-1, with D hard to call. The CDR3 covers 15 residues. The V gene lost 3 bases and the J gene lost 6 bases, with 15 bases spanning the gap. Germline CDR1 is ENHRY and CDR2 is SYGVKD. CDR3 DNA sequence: TGTGCCATCAGTGAATGGGGTCTGGAGAGCAATGAGCAGTTCTTC. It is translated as CAISEWGLESNEQFF.

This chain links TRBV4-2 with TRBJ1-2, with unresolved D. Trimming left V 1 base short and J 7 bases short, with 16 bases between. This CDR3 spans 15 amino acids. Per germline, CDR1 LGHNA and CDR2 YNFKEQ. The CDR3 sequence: CASSQGVPGGSGYTF. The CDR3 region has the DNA TGTGCCAGCAGCCAAGGTGTTCCGGGAGGAAGTGGCTACACCTTC.

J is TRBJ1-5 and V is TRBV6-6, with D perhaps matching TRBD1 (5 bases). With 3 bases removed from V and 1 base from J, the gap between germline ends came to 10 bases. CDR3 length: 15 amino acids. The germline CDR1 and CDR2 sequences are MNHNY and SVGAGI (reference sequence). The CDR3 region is CASSYSGLSNQPQHF. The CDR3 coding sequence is TGTGCCAGCAGTTATTCAGGGTTGAGCAATCAGCCCCAGCATTTT.

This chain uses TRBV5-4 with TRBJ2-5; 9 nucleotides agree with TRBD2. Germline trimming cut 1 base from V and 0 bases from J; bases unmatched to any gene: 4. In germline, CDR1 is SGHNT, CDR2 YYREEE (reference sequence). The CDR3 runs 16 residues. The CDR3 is CASSLKREVDQETQYF. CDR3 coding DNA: TGTGCCAGCAGCTTGAAGCGGGAGGTTGACCAAGAGACCCAGTACTTC.

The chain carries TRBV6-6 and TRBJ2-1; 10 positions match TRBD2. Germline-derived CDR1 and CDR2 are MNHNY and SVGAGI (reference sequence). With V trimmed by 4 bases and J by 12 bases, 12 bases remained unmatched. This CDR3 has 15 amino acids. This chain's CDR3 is CASSSKREGPLGQFF. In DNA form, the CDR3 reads TGTGCCAGCAGTTCAAAGCGGGAGGGCCCGCTAGGGCAGTTCTTC.

The CDR3 sequence: CSARGEPTGVAKNIQYF. The CDR3 nucleotides are TGCAGCGCCCGCGGGGAACCGACTGGGGTGGCCAAAAACATTCAGTACTTC. The rearrangement joins TRBV29-1 to TRBJ2-4; D is perhaps TRBD2 (6 bases). V lost 7 bases and J 1 base, leaving 23 bases between the germline ends. This CDR3 comprises 17 residues. Per germline, CDR1 SQVTM and CDR2 ANQGSEA.

The CDR3 sequence: CASSQGSQGDVYNEQFF. The CDR3 bases are TGTGCCAGCAGCCAAGGCTCTCAGGGAGACGTATACAATGAGCAGTTCTTC. This sequence joins TRBV14 and TRBJ2-1, with D possibly being TRBD1 or TRBD2 (5 bases each). V lost 1 base and J 4 bases, leaving 17 bases between the germline ends. CDR1 and CDR2 from the germline V gene are SGHDN and FVKESK. The CDR3 has 17 amino acids.

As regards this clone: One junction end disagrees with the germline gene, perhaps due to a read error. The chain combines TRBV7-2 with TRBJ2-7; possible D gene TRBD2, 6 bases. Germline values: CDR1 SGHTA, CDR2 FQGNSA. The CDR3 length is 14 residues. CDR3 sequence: CASSLEGRPGVGHF. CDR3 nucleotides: TGTGCCAGCAGCTTAGAAGGGAGGCCGGGCGTTGGACACTTC.

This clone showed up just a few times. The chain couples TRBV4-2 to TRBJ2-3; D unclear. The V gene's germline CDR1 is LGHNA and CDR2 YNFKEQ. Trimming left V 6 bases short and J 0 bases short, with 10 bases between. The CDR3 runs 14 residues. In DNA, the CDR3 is TGTGCCAGCAGGGAACGATTAAGCACAGATACGCAGTATTTT. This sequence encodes CASRERLSTDTQYF.

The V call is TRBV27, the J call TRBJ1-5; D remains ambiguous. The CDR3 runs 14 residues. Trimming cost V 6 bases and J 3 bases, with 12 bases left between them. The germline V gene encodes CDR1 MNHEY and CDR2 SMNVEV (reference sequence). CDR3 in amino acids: CASRVAAVNQPQHF. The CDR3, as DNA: TGTGCCAGCAGGGTGGCCGCGGTCAATCAGCCCCAGCATTTT.

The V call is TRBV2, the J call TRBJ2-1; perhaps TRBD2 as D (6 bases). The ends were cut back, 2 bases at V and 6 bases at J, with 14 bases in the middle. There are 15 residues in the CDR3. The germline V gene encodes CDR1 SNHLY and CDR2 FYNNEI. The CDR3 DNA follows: TGTGCCAGCAGTGAACTCCCGCGGGGCGGCAATGAGCAGTTCTTC. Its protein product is CASSELPRGGNEQFF.

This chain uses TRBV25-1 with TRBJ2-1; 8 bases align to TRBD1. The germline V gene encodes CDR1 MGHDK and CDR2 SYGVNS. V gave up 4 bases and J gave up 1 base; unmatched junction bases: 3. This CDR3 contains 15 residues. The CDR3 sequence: CASSGWTGSYNEQFF. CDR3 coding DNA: TGTGCCAGCAGTGGGTGGACAGGGTCCTACAATGAGCAGTTCTTC.

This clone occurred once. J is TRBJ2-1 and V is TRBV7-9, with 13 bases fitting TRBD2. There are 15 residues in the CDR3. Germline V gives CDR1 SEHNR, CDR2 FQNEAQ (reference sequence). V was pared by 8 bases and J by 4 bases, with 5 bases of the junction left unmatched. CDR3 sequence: CASCMGLAGYNEQFF. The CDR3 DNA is TGTGCCAGCTGCATGGGACTAGCGGGGTACAATGAGCAGTTCTTC.

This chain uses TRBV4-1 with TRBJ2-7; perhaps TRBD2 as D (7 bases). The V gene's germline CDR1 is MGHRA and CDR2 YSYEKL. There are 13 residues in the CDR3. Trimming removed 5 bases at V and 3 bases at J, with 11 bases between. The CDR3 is CASSGGGRYEQYF. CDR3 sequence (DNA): TGCGCCAGCAGCGGGGGGGGGCGCTACGAGCAGTACTTC.

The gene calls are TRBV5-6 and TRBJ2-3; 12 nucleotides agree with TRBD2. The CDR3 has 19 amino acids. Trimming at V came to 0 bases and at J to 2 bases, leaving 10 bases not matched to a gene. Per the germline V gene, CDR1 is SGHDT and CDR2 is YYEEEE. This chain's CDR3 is CASSLAMTSGSGITDTQYF. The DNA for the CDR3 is TGTGCCAGCAGCTTGGCCATGACTAGCGGGAGCGGGATCACAGATACGCAGTATTTT.

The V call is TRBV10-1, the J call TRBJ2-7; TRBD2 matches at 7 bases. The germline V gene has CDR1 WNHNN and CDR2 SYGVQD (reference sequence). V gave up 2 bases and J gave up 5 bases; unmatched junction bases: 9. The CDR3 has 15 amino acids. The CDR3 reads CASSEDAGEDNEQYF. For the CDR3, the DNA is TGCGCCAGCAGTGAGGATGCGGGGGAGGATAACGAGCAGTACTTC.

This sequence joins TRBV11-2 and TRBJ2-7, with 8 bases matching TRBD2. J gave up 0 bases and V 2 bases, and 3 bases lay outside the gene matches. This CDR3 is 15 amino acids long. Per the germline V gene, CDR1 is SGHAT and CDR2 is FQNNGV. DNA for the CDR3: TGTGCCAGCAGCTTAAGCGGGAGCTTCTCCTACGAGCAGTACTTC. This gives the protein CASSLSGSFSYEQYF.

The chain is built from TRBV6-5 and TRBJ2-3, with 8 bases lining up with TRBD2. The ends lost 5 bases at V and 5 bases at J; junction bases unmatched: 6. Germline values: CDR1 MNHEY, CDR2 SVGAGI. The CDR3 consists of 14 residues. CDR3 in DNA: TGTGCCAGCAGTCGGGGGGGAGCCGGAGATACGCAGTATTTT. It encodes CASSRGGAGDTQYF.

The CDR3 region has the DNA TGTGCCAGCTCACCAAGGGGGCCTGAATCTGAAAAACTGTTTTTT. Translation: CASSPRGPESEKLFF. The chain links TRBV18 to TRBJ1-4, with 7 nucleotides matching TRBD1. The V gene's germline CDR1 is KGHSH and CDR2 LQKENI. The J segment lost 7 bases and the V segment lost 2 bases, leaving 7 bases of the junction unmatched. The CDR3 has 15 residues.

CDR3 nucleotide sequence: TGTGCCCCCCCCACGCCCACTGAAGCTTTCTTT. This gives the protein CAPPTPTEAFF. The chain carries TRBV19 and TRBJ1-1; no firm D call. Per the germline V gene, CDR1 is LNHDA and CDR2 is SQIVND (reference sequence). V shed 11 bases and J shed 4 bases, with 11 bases lying between them. The CDR3 contains 11 residues.

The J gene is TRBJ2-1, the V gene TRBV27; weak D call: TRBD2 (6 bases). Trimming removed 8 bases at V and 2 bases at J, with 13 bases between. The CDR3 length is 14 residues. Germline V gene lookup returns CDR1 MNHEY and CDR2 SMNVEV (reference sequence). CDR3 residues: CASQPSGPYNEQFF. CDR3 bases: TGTGCCAGCCAGCCGAGCGGGCCCTACAATGAGCAGTTCTTC.

The CDR3 sequence: CASSTGLAGRETQYF. Here the CDR3 DNA reads TGTGCCAGCAGCACCGGACTAGCGGGACGGGAGACCCAGTACTTC. This sequence joins TRBV6-5 and TRBJ2-5; TRBD2 matches 12 bases. This CDR3 is built from 15 residues. V trimming: 6 bases; J trimming: 5 bases; junction bases outside the gene matches: 7. From germline, CDR1 is MNHEY and CDR2 SVGAGI.

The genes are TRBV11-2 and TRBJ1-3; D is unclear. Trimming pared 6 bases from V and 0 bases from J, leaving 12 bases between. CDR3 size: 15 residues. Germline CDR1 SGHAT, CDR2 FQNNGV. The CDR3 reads CASRKMGSSGNTIYF. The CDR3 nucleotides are TGTGCCAGCAGAAAAATGGGGTCCTCTGGAAACACCATATATTTT.

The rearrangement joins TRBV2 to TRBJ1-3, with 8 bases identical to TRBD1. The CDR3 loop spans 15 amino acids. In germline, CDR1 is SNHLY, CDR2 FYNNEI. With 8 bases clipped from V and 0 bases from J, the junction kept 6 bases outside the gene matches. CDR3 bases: TGTGCCAGCGGACCGGGACAGGTCTCTGGAAACACCATATATTTT. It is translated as CASGPGQVSGNTIYF.

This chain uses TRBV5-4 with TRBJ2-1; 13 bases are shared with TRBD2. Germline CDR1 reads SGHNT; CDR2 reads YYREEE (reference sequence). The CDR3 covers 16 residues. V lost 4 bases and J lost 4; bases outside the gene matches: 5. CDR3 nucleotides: TGTGCCAGCAGCCGGGGGACTAGCGGGGTTTACAATGAGCAGTTCTTC. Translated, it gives CASSRGTSGVYNEQFF.

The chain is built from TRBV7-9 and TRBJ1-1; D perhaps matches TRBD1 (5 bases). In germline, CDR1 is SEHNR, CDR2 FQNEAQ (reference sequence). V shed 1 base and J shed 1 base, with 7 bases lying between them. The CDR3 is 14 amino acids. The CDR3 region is CASSLDQGNTEAFF. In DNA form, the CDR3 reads TGTGCCAGCAGCTTAGATCAGGGGAACACTGAAGCTTTCTTT.